This T cell receptor beta chain was identified in a study of OX40 agonist ivuxolimab in advanced cancers. Background on the study: Cohort: around 79% men, mean age about 62, aged about 23 to 80.

Assay: immunoSEQ multiplex PCR; the TCRdb copy retains only in-frame clones and omits some. This repertoire shows 75,000 to 95,000 clones, roughly 90% found once; its top ten account for more than 8%. This receptor was identified in an adult with an advanced solid tumor such as melanoma, head and neck, liver or kidney cancer. The starting material was CD4+ or CD8+ T cells sorted from blood, obtained in a trial of the OX40 agonist ivuxolimab.

CDR3 in amino acids: CASSSSSGGWNTEAFF. CDR3 DNA sequence: TGTGCCAGTAGTAGTTCCTCGGGGGGCTGGAACACTGAAGCTTTCTTT. This chain uses TRBV28 with TRBJ1-1, with a possible D match to TRBD1 (6 bases). Germline loops: CDR1 MDHEN, CDR2 SYDVKM. V shed 9 bases and J shed 1 base, with 21 bases lying between them. The CDR3 runs 16 residues.